These 4 T cell receptor beta chains were all obtained from the same sample, sequenced in a study of blood T cells in healthy people across ages. Together with a sample-barcoded 5' primer, a J-beta primer mix was included in a second PCR lasting roughly 6 to 12 cycles. Via MiXCR, TCRdb re-called the 5' RACE reads, giving one row per CDR3 protein. The sample contains hundreds of thousands of distinct CDR3 sequences, about 24% of which appear only once. Sequencing was carried out using blood. The receptors were gathered from a man aged 70-80 years in good health.

To note about this clonotype: This CDR3 fails to terminate in the conserved phenylalanine or tryptophan, so it likely reflects a read error. The chain's CDR3 is CSVEDRARTEAFL. The DNA of the CDR3 is TGCAGCGTTGAGGACAGGGCAAGAACTGAAGCTTTCCTT. The chain combines TRBV29-1 with TRBJ1-1; 8 bases agree with TRBD1. The V segment lost 3 bases and the J segment 5 bases; nucleotides outside the gene matches: 5. The CDR3 contains 13 residues. The germline CDR1 and CDR2 sequences are SQVTM and ANQGSEA.

This clonotype occurred a few times. V gene TRBV24-1 combines with J gene TRBJ1-5; no reliable D call. This CDR3 has 14 amino acids. The germline CDR1 and CDR2 sequences are KGHDR and SFDVKD. Trimming took 4 bases from V and 6 from J, leaving 12 bases between them. The DNA of the CDR3 is TGTGCCACCAGTGAGCCGACAACGGTTCAGCCCCAGCATTTT. Translated, it gives CATSEPTTVQPQHF.

The genes are TRBV7-3 and TRBJ2-3, with 8 bases lining up with TRBD2. Losses at the gene ends were 1 base for V and 1 base for J; bases not matched to a gene: 4. Germline-derived CDR1 and CDR2 are SGHTA and FQGTGA. The CDR3 totals 16 residues. DNA of the CDR3: TGTGCCAGCAGCTTAAGTGGGACTAGGGGCACAGATACGCAGTATTTT. Encoded protein: CASSLSGTRGTDTQYF.

This clonotype has a handful of counts. The J gene is TRBJ2-4, the V gene TRBV10-3, with 7 bases lining up with TRBD1. V trimming: 2 bases; J trimming: 6 bases; junction bases outside the gene matches: 4. The CDR3 extends over 14 amino acids. Germline V gene sequence: CDR1 ENHRY, CDR2 SYGVKD. The CDR3 nucleotides are TGTGCCATCAGTGAGGGGGACAGTAGAAACATTCAGTACTTC. Translating it yields CAISEGDSRNIQYF.